These 26 T cell receptor beta chains were all obtained from the same sample, sequenced in a study of CD8 T cells in Susac syndrome. Random hexamers were used to reverse transcribe an amount of about 0.5 to 1 ug RNA. In TCRdb, the immunoSEQ multiplex PCR reads were re-called with MiXCR into one record per CDR3 protein. Altogether roughly 190,000 distinct CDR3 sequences are present, around 93% being singletons, with the ten largest covering about 0.15%. The sequenced material came from CD8+ T cells from PBMCs. These receptor sequences come from a human donor with Susac syndrome.

The rearrangement links TRBV12-3 or TRBV12-4 to TRBJ1-2; D is unclear. V was shortened by 4 bases and J by 4 bases, with 7 bases between the two germline ends. The CDR3 sequence is 12 residues long. The CDR3: CASSSLPYGYTF. CDR3 coding DNA: TGTGCCAGCAGTTCCCTTCCCTATGGCTACACCTTC.

The chain couples TRBV6-6 to TRBJ2-4, with D possibly matching TRBD1 (6 bases). In germline, CDR1 is MNHNY, CDR2 SVGAGI (reference sequence). There are 13 residues in the CDR3. Trimming cost V 6 bases and J 6 bases, with 12 bases left between them. The CDR3 spells CASRPQGINIQYF. For the CDR3, the DNA is TGTGCCAGCAGGCCCCAGGGGATAAACATTCAGTACTTC.

V gene TRBV7-9 combines with J gene TRBJ2-1; D is uncertain. This CDR3 spans 15 amino acids. Germline V lookup: CDR1 SEHNR, CDR2 FQNEAQ (reference sequence). The germline V and J ends were trimmed by 2 bases and 5 bases, with 13 bases remaining between them. Here the CDR3 reads CASSLQVATHNEQFF. CDR3 in DNA: TGTGCCAGCAGCTTACAGGTGGCGACCCACAATGAGCAGTTCTTC.

V gene TRBV20-1 combines with J gene TRBJ1-1, with D maybe TRBD1 (6 bases). Germline loops: CDR1 DFQATT, CDR2 SNEGSKA (reference sequence). This CDR3 has 13 amino acids. Deletions cut 6 bases from V and 1 base from J, with 12 bases between. The DNA for the CDR3 is TGCAGTGCCCCGGACAGTAGGAACACTGAAGCTTTCTTT. It encodes CSAPDSRNTEAFF.

The V call is TRBV4-1, the J call TRBJ1-5, with TRBD1 matching over 7 bases. Germline trimming cut 1 base from V and 6 bases from J; bases unmatched to any gene: 3. This CDR3 is built from 14 residues. The germline gives CDR1 MGHRA, CDR2 YSYEKL. CDR3 coding DNA: TGCGCCAGCAGCCAAGGCAGGACAGGTCAGCCCCAGCATTTT. Its translation is CASSQGRTGQPQHF.

The genes are TRBV29-1 and TRBJ1-5, with no clear D. Germline-derived CDR1 and CDR2 are SQVTM and ANQGSEA. The CDR3 spans 11 residues. V lost 4 bases, J lost 1 base, and 2 bases lay in between. CDR3 nucleotide sequence: TGCAGCGTTGGAAGCAATCAGCCCCAGCATTTT. Its protein is CSVGSNQPQHF.

This chain joins TRBV20-1 and TRBJ2-1; possible D gene TRBD1, 5 bases. The CDR3 has 15 residues. Germline V gene data show CDR1 as DFQATT and CDR2 as SNEGSKA (reference sequence). V was cut by 1 base and J by 7 bases, with 17 bases left in between. CDR3 loop: CSARVQGSFVNEQFF. Here the CDR3 DNA reads TGCAGTGCTAGAGTTCAGGGTTCATTTGTAAATGAGCAGTTCTTC.

The chain links TRBV30 to TRBJ2-7; D remains ambiguous. This CDR3 spans 13 amino acids. V was cut by 1 base and J by 1 base, with 8 bases left in between. Germline CDR1 and CDR2: GTSNPN and SVGIG (reference sequence). CDR3 sequence (DNA): TGTGCCTGGAGTGGAGAGCGATCCTACGAGCAGTACTTC. Translating gives CAWSGERSYEQYF.

This chain joins TRBV6-1 and TRBJ1-5, with unresolved D. Trimming stripped 6 bases from V and 0 bases from J, with 18 bases between. The CDR3 runs 17 residues. Germline V CDR1 and CDR2: MNHNS, SASEGT. The CDR3 reads CASSNTYSRYSNQPQHF. The CDR3 DNA sequence: TGTGCCAGCAGCAATACTTACAGTAGATATAGCAATCAGCCCCAGCATTTT.

This chain connects TRBV30 to TRBJ1-2; D might be TRBD1 (6 bases). Per germline, CDR1 GTSNPN and CDR2 SVGIG (reference sequence). Trimming removed 0 bases from V and 5 bases from J, with 16 bases in between. The CDR3 runs 15 residues. CDR3 DNA: TGTGCCTGGAGTGTATATGGGACAAATCTTTATGGCTACACCTTC. This sequence encodes CAWSVYGTNLYGYTF.

This clonotype was detected only once. The rearrangement links TRBV9 to TRBJ1-2; D unresolved. The ends were cut back, 4 bases at V and 8 bases at J, with 9 bases in the middle. CDR3 length equals 11 residues. Germline V gene lookup returns CDR1 SGDLS and CDR2 YYNGEE. The CDR3 region is CASSSMGGYTF. The CDR3 region has the DNA TGTGCCAGCAGCTCCATGGGGGGCTACACCTTC.

V usage is TRBV19 and J usage is TRBJ2-3; the match to TRBD2 covers 9 bases. Germline CDR1 and CDR2: LNHDA and SQIVND (reference sequence). Trimming took 7 bases from V and 2 from J; bases not matched to a gene: 7. This CDR3 region has 15 residues. In DNA, the CDR3 is TGTGCCAGTACCCCTAGCGGGGAGGACACAGATACGCAGTATTTT. It specifies CASTPSGEDTDTQYF.

The genes are TRBV7-9 and TRBJ2-7, with D tentatively TRBD2 (5 bases). Germline CDR1 and CDR2: SEHNR and FQNEAQ (reference sequence). This CDR3 is 15 amino acids long. Trimming removed 4 bases from V and 3 bases from J, with 16 bases in between. The CDR3 loop is CASSSQEGSNYEQYF. CDR3 sequence (DNA): TGTGCCAGCAGCTCACAAGAAGGGAGCAACTACGAGCAGTACTTC. The full variable domain, with the rest looked up from reference TRBV7-9 and TRBJ2-7, is DTGVSQNPRHKITKRGQNVTFRCDPISEHNRLYWYRQTLGQGPEFLTYFQNEAQLEKSRLLSDRFSAERPKGSFSTLEIQRTEQGDSAMYLCASSSQEGSNYEQYFGPGTRLTVT.

The chain has TRBV20-1 and TRBJ2-7; D not resolved. Germline lookup yields CDR1 DFQATT and CDR2 SNEGSKA (reference sequence). The V end lost 3 bases, the J end lost 3 bases, and 6 bases lay between the germline ends. This CDR3 comprises 11 residues. In DNA, the CDR3 is TGCAGTGCTAGCCCACTCTACGAGCAGTACTTC. Translated: CSASPLYEQYF.

The J gene is TRBJ2-2, the V gene TRBV5-6; D remains ambiguous. The V gene's germline CDR1 is SGHDT and CDR2 YYEEEE. The CDR3 is made up of 20 amino acids. Trimming took 4 bases from V and 0 from J, leaving 25 bases between them. In DNA, the CDR3 is TGTGCCAGCAGCCCCCTGTGGGCAGGAGACATCCTTGCGAACACCGGGGAGCTGTTTTTT. It translates to CASSPLWAGDILANTGELFF.

The CDR3 protein is CASSVEQGGTYGYTF. In nucleotides, the CDR3 is TGTGCCAGCAGCGTAGAACAGGGAGGGACCTATGGCTACACCTTC. This chain links TRBV9 with TRBJ1-2, with D perhaps matching TRBD1 (6 bases). The CDR3 runs to 15 residues. Germline V gene sequence: CDR1 SGDLS, CDR2 YYNGEE. V lost 0 bases, J lost 4 bases, and 13 bases lay in between.

This chain connects TRBV4-1 to TRBJ1-5; TRBD1 matches at 10 bases. CDR3 length: 16 amino acids. CDR1 is MGHRA and CDR2 is YSYEKL in the germline V gene. With 3 bases clipped from V and 4 bases from J, the junction kept 6 bases outside the gene matches. The CDR3 is CASSHGGTGANQPQHF. CDR3 sequence (DNA): TGCGCCAGCAGCCATGGCGGGACAGGGGCTAATCAGCCCCAGCATTTT.

This clonotype was counted a single time. The chain links TRBV5-1 to TRBJ1-2; no reliable D call. CDR3 length: 13 amino acids. V shed 0 bases and J shed 8 bases, with 11 bases lying between them. Germline-derived CDR1 and CDR2 are SGHRS and YFSETQ. The CDR3 reads CASSLAEMEGYTF. The CDR3 DNA reads as TGCGCCAGCAGCTTGGCCGAGATGGAGGGCTACACCTTC.

This clonotype has only a few counts. V and J are TRBV29-1 and TRBJ2-7, with D perhaps TRBD1 or TRBD2 (5 bases each). The germline V gene encodes CDR1 SQVTM and CDR2 ANQGSEA. CDR3 length equals 13 residues. V was clipped by 4 bases and J by 2 bases, with 12 bases between them. The CDR3 loop reads CSVAGTGPYEQYF. The CDR3 coding sequence is TGCAGCGTTGCCGGGACCGGGCCCTACGAGCAGTACTTC.

The chain joins TRBV20-1 to TRBJ2-5; D may be TRBD2 (6 bases). The germline CDR1 and CDR2 sequences are DFQATT and SNEGSKA (reference sequence). The CDR3 consists of 15 residues. The V and J ends lost 3 bases and 3 bases respectively, with 17 bases between them. CDR3 bases: TGCAGTGCTAGGAAGGTGGTTAGCGGAAAAGAGACCCAGTACTTC. Translation gives CSARKVVSGKETQYF.

This chain links TRBV13 with TRBJ2-3; 14 bases match TRBD2. Looked up from germline, CDR1 is PRHDT and CDR2 is FYEKMQ (reference sequence). V trimming: 1 base; J trimming: 2 bases; junction bases outside the gene matches: 8. The CDR3 loop spans 19 amino acids. The CDR3 bases are TGTGCCAGCAGCTTAGCCCGACTAGCGGGGGGGCTGTTCACAGATACGCAGTATTTT. Translation gives CASSLARLAGGLFTDTQYF.

J is TRBJ2-7 and V is TRBV9; no clear D gene. The V end lost 0 bases, the J end lost 0 bases, and 10 bases lay between the germline ends. The CDR3 runs to 15 residues. The germline V gene encodes CDR1 SGDLS and CDR2 YYNGEE. DNA for the CDR3: TGTGCCAGCAGCGTAGGGGCAGAGAGCTCCTACGAGCAGTACTTC. The encoded protein is CASSVGAESSYEQYF.

The chain is built from TRBV13 and TRBJ2-2, with D possibly TRBD2 on 6 matching bases. The V end lost 2 bases, the J end lost 7 bases, and 11 bases lay between the germline ends. Germline V gene data show CDR1 as PRHDT and CDR2 as FYEKMQ (reference sequence). This CDR3 region has 14 residues. CDR3 loop: CASSLTSQDGELFF. CDR3 coding DNA: TGTGCCAGCAGCTTAACTAGCCAGGACGGGGAGCTGTTTTTT.

This sequence joins TRBV2 and TRBJ1-1, with a possible D match to TRBD1 (6 bases). The CDR3 consists of 13 residues. Trimming cost V 3 bases and J 8 bases, with 13 bases left between them. Germline V gene sequence: CDR1 SNHLY, CDR2 FYNNEI. CDR3 coding DNA: TGTGCCAGCAGTGAGACCTCCGGGACAGAAGCTTTCTTT. Amino acid sequence: CASSETSGTEAFF.

This chain connects TRBV25-1 to TRBJ2-1; 12 bases are a match to TRBD2. The CDR3 is made up of 16 amino acids. Per germline, CDR1 MGHDK and CDR2 SYGVNS. The ends lost 1 base at V and 4 bases at J; junction bases unmatched: 2. The CDR3 nucleotides are TGTGCCAGCAGTGAATGGACTAGCGGGGAGTACAATGAGCAGTTCTTC. It codes for CASSEWTSGEYNEQFF.

The chain carries TRBV11-2 and TRBJ2-7; the D gene is possibly TRBD1 (6 bases). V was pared by 1 base and J by 7 bases, with 11 bases between. This CDR3 spans 13 amino acids. The germline V gene has CDR1 SGHAT and CDR2 FQNNGV. CDR3 nucleotide sequence: TGTGCCAGCAGCTTAGGCGGCACAGGGGAGCAGTACTTC. Encoded protein: CASSLGGTGEQYF. The variable domain in full, completed from reference TRBV11-2 and TRBJ2-7, reads EAGVAQSPRYKIIEKRQSVAFWCNPISGHATLYWYQQILGQGPKLLIQFQNNGVVDDSQLPKDRFSAERLKGVDSTLKIQPAKLEDSAVYLCASSLGGTGEQYFGPGTRLTVT.